This entry describes one T cell receptor (beta chain). There are 14 residues in the CDR3. Germline V gene lookup returns CDR1 LNHDA and CDR2 SQIVND (reference sequence). V dropped 7 bases and J dropped 4 bases, with 16 bases sitting between them. These data originate in a study of OX40 agonist ivuxolimab in advanced cancers. Study context: A history of anti-PD-1, anti-PD-L1 or anti-CTLA-4 therapy was acceptable, and around 36% had some.

Samples were taken at baseline and on day 1 of cycles 4 and 7. TCRdb's table, derived via immunoSEQ multiplex PCR, lists solely in-frame clones and lacks some. The table lists around 80,000 clones, around 86% of them singletons. The source material was CD4+ or CD8+ T cells sorted from blood, sampled in a trial of the OX40 agonist ivuxolimab. The receptor was isolated from an adult with an advanced solid tumor such as melanoma, head and neck, liver or kidney cancer. The chain recombines TRBV19 with TRBJ1-1, with a possible D match to TRBD1 (5 bases). CDR3 nucleotides: TGTGCCAGTACCTCACAACTGGGGGGCACTGAAGCTTTCTTT. It yields the protein CASTSQLGGTEAFF.